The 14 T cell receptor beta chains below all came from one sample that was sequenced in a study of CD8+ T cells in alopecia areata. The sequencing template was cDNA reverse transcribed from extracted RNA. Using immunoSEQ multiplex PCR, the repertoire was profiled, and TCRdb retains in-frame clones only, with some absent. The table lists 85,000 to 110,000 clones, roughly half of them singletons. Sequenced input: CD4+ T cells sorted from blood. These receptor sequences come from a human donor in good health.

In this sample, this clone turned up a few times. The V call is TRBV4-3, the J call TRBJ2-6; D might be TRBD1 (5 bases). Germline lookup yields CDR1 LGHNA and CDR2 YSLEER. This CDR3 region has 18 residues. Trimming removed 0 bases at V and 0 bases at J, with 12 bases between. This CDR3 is CASSQDLHRFSGANVLTF. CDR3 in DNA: TGCGCCAGCAGCCAAGATTTACACAGGTTCTCTGGGGCCAACGTCCTGACTTTC.

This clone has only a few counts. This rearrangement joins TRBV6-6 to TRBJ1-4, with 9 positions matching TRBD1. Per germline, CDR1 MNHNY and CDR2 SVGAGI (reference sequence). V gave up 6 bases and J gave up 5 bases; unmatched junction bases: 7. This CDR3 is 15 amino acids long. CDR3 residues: CASRDPGQGNEKLFF. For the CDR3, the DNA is TGTGCCAGCAGAGATCCGGGACAGGGCAATGAAAAACTGTTTTTT.

CDR3 in DNA: TGTGCCAGCAGCTTAGTCACGGGGAATGGGGCCAAAAACATTCAGTACTTC. Amino acid sequence: CASSLVTGNGAKNIQYF. The chain links TRBV7-2 to TRBJ2-4; possibly TRBD2 for D (5 bases). This CDR3 has 17 residues. In germline, CDR1 is SGHTA, CDR2 FQGNSA. The V end was cut by 1 base, the J end by 1 base, with 14 bases between.

CDR3: CSATGQETQYF. DNA for the CDR3: TGCAGTGCTACAGGGCAAGAGACCCAGTACTTC. V gene TRBV20-1 combines with J gene TRBJ2-5; possibly TRBD1 for D (5 bases). CDR1 is DFQATT and CDR2 is SNEGSKA in the germline V gene (reference sequence). Between the trimmed V and J ends, which lost 4 bases and 2 bases, there was a span of 5 bases. This CDR3 region has 11 residues.

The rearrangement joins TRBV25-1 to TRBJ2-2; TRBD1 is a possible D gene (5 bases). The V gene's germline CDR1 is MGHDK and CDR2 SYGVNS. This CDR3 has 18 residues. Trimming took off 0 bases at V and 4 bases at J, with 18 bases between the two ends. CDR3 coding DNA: TGTGCCAGCAGTGAATATACGACAGACCAAACGGGCACCGGGGAGCTGTTTTTT. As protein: CASSEYTTDQTGTGELFF.

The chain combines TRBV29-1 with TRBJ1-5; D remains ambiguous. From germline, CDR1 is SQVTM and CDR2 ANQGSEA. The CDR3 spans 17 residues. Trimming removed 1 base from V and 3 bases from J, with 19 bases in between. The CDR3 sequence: CSVEGSPAEHTNQPQHF. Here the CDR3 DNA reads TGCAGCGTTGAAGGGTCCCCGGCAGAACACACCAATCAGCCCCAGCATTTT.

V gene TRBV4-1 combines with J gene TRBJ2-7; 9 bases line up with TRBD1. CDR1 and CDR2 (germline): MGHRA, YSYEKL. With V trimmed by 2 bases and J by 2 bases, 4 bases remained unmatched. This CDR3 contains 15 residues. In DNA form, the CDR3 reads TGCGCCAGCAGCCAATCCGGACAGGGGACCTACGAGCAGTACTTC. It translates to CASSQSGQGTYEQYF.

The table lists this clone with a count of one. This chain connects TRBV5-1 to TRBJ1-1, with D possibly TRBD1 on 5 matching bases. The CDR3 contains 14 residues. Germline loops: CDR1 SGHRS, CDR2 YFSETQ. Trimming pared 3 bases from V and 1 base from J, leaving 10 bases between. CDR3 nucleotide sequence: TGCGCCAGCAGCTCGGGACTGCGGAACACTGAAGCTTTCTTT. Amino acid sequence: CASSSGLRNTEAFF.

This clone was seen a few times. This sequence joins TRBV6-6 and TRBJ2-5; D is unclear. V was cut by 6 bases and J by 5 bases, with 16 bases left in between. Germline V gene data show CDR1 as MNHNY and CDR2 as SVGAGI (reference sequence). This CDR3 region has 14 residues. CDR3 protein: CASSQAGAWETQYF. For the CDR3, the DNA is TGTGCCAGCAGCCAAGCAGGAGCTTGGGAGACCCAGTACTTC.

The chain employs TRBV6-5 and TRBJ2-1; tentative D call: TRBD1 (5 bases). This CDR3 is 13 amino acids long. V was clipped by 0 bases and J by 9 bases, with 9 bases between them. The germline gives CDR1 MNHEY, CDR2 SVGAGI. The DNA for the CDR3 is TGTGCCAGCAGTTACTCTAGGGGTGGTGAGCAGTTCTTC. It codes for CASSYSRGGEQFF.

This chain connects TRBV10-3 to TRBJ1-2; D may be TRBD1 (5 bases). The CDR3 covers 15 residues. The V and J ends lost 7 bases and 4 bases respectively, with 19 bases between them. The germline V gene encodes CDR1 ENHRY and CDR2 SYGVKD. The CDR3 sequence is CAITAQVAQGYGYTF. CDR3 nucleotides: TGTGCCATCACCGCTCAAGTGGCGCAGGGCTATGGCTACACCTTC.

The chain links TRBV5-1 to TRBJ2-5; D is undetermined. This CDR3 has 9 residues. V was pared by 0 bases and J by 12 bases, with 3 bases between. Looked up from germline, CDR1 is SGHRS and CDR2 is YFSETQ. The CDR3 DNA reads TGCGCCAGCAGCTTGGTTGAGTACTTC. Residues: CASSLVEYF.

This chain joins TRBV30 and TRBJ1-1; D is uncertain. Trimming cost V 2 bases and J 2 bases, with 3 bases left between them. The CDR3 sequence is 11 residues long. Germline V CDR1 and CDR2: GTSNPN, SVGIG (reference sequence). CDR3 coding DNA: TGTGCCTGGAGTACAAACACTGAAGCTTTCTTT. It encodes CAWSTNTEAFF.

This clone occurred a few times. In DNA form, the CDR3 reads TGTGCCAGCAGCCCCTCTAGCGGGGGACTCCAAGAGACCCAGTACTTC. It is translated as CASSPSSGGLQETQYF. This chain joins TRBV7-2 and TRBJ2-5; 10 nucleotides align to TRBD2. Germline CDR1 SGHTA, CDR2 FQGNSA. Trimming at V came to 5 bases and at J to 1 base, leaving 7 bases not matched to a gene. The CDR3 length is 16 residues.